The present TCR beta chain was sequenced within a study of CD8+CD57+ T cells in acquired aplastic anemia (dated by TCRdb to the late 2010s). Concerning the study at large: On average, sorted CD4+ and CD8+ cells yielded around 3.5 ug of extracted DNA, with a range of about 0.17 to 27.4 ug. Mean read counts for healthy donor samples were approximately 10 million for CD4+ cells and roughly 12 million for CD8+ cells.

Profiling of TCR beta VDJ combinations and CDR3 sequences used genomic DNA as the template. TCR repertoire sequencing was run on an Illumina HiSeq 2000. On the authors' methods: Repertoires were assessed using TRBV/TRBJ rearrangement plots, CDR3 size and DJ length profiles, and Simpson's diversity index. Whichever DNA sequence was most abundant in the deep sequencing data was defined as the immunodominant clone. CDR3 amino acid sequences were checked for sharing between subjects and were compared against published repertoires and the VDJdb database. The public reads were reprocessed in TCRdb via fastp at Q25 and MiXCR, keeping in-frame beta chains. Merged by CDR3 protein, the rows form single entries marked with the most common genes and DNA. TCRdb's processing, not the study's, gives the V and J calls here. This sample lists some 130,000 distinct CDR3 sequences; around 41% were detected once. The ten largest clones take up more than 7% of the sample.

Study-level results and caveats: No significant difference in CD8+ Simpson's diversity was found between patients and healthy controls (P=0.060). Although 25 to 30 CD8+ CDR3 sequences were shared by patients and controls, these sequences appeared highly expressed in patients and within the immunodominant clones of patients.

In the study, sorted CD4+ and CD8+ blood T cells from patients with severe aplastic anemia and from healthy subjects underwent deep sequencing of TCR repertoires. Ficoll-Paque density gradient centrifugation was used to isolate peripheral blood mononuclear cells. Before DNA extraction, CD4+ and CD8+ T cells were sorted with FACS or magnetic beads. The germline V gene (reference sequence) sets CDR1 to DFQATT and CDR2 to SNEGSKA. Relative to germline, V is 4 bases shorter and J is 5 bases shorter, with 20 bases between their ends. The CDR3 covers 16 residues, taking in both the cysteine and the phenylalanine. The read is trimmed to its CDR3 DNA, 48 bases read in frame from base 1. This clonotype has a count of ten or more. Its target antigen remains unknown. Base-call qualities are not available, and no considerably larger clone is one nucleotide away.

The chain was built from TRBV20-1 and TRBJ2-2; a weak D assignment points to TRBD1 (5 bases agree). The sequenced material came from sorted CD4+, CD8+, or CD8+CD57+ T cells (not recorded which) from PBMCs. This TCR derives from a human donor in good health, serving as a control. The DNA reads TGCAGTGCTATCGTGGACACACGTTGGGGAACCGGGGAGCTGTTTTTT. This yields the protein CSAIVDTRWGTGELFF.